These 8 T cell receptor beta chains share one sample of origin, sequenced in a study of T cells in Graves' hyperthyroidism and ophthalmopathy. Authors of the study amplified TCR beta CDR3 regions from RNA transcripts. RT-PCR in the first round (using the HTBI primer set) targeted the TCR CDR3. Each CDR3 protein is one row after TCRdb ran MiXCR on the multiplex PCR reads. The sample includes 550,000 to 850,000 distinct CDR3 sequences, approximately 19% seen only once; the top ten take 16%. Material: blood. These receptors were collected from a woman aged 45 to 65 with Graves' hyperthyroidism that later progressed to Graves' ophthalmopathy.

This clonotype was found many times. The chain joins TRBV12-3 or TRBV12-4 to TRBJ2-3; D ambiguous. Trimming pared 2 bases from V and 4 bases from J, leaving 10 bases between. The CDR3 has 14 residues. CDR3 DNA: TGTGCCAGCAGTTTACCTGGGGTTCCAGATACGCAGTATTTT. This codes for CASSLPGVPDTQYF.

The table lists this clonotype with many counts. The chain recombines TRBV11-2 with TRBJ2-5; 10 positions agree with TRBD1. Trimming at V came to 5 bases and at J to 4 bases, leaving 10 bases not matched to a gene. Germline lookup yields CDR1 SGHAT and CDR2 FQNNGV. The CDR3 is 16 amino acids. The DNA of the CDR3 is TGTGCCAGCAGCCCTATGACAGGGGGCGCGGGAGAGACCCAGTACTTC. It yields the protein CASSPMTGGAGETQYF.

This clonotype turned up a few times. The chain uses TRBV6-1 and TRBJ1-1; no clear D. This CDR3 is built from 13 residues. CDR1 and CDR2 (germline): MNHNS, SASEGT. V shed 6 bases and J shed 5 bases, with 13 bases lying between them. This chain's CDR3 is CASRGSTGTEAFF. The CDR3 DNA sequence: TGTGCCAGCAGAGGGAGCACGGGGACTGAAGCTTTCTTT.

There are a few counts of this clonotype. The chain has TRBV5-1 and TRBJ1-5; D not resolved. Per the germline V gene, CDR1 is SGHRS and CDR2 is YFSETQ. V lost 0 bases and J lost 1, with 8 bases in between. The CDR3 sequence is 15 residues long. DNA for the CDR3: TGCGCCAGCAGCTTGGATGTAGGGAGCAATCAGCCCCAGCATTTT. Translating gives CASSLDVGSNQPQHF.

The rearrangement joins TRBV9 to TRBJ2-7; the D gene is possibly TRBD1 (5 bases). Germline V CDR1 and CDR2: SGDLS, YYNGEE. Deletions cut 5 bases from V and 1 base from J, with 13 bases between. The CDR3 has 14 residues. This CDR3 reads CASSPQETSYEQYF. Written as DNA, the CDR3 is TGTGCCAGCAGTCCACAGGAAACTTCCTACGAGCAGTACTTC.

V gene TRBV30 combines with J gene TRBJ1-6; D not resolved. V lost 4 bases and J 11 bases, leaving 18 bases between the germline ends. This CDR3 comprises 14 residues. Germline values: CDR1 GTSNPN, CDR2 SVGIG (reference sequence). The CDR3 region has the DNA TGTGCCTGGACGGGCGGCCGCCCAGTGACACCCCTCCACTTT. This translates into CAWTGGRPVTPLHF.

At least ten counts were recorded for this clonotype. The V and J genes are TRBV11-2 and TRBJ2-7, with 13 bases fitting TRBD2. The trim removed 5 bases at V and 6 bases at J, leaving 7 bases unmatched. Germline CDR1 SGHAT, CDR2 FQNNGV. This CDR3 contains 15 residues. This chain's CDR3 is CASSTTRLAGGEQYF. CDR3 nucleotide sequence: TGTGCCAGCAGCACAACCCGACTAGCGGGGGGCGAGCAGTACTTC.

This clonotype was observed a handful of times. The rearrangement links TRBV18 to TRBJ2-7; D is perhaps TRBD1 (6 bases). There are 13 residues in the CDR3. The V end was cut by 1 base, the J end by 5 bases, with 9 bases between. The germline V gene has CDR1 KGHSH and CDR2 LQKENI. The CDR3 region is CASSPLRGDEQYF. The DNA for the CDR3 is TGTGCCAGCTCACCACTCAGGGGCGACGAGCAGTACTTC.